The T cell receptor (beta chain) under discussion was sequenced for a study of preoperative IRX-2 immunotherapy in early breast cancer. Specified treatment: preoperative locoregional IRX-2 cytokine immunotherapy. Patients received preoperative, locoregional IRX-2 cytokine immunotherapy in a phase Ib study. V shed 4 bases and J 8 bases; nucleotides not matched to a gene: 13. The CDR3 has 15 residues. Germline V gives CDR1 SGHVS, CDR2 FNYEAQ. Data came from immunoSEQ multiplex PCR; TCRdb stores just in-frame clones and leaves some out. This table holds approximately 96,000 clones, about nine tenths found once.

V and J are TRBV7-6 and TRBJ1-2; 7 bases match TRBD1. The material was tumor tissue, obtained after IRX-2 immunotherapy. The source is a human donor with breast cancer. CDR3 DNA sequence: TGTGCCAGCAGCTACTATGACAGGGCCGCGTACGGCTACACCTTC. Translating it yields CASSYYDRAAYGYTF.